This TCR beta chain originates from a study of CD8 T cells in Susac syndrome. The RNA input was about 0.5 to 1 ug, and it was reverse transcribed with random hexamers. TCRdb re-derived calls from the immunoSEQ multiplex PCR reads in MiXCR, one entry per CDR3 protein. The table shows about 180,000 distinct CDR3 sequences, with 94% occurring only once. The V gene lost 5 bases and the J gene lost 7 bases, with 11 bases spanning the gap. The germline CDR1 and CDR2 sequences are DFQATT and SNEGSKA (reference sequence). The CDR3 loop spans 11 amino acids. The TEMRA cells underwent FACS enrichment, while the CD8+ and CD4+ T cells underwent negative isolation.

The sequenced material came from CD4+ T cells from PBMCs. J is TRBJ1-1 and V is TRBV20-1; TRBD1 is a possible D gene (6 bases). The sequence derives from a human donor with Susac syndrome. The CDR3 sequence: CSASQGGEAFF. The DNA of the CDR3 is TGCAGTGCTTCACAGGGCGGTGAAGCTTTCTTT.